This TCR beta chain was retrieved from a study of spatial heterogeneity in lung cancer (dated by TCRdb to the late 2010s). Looking at the study overall: More beta-chain than alpha-chain transcripts were consistently detected, likely reflecting higher beta-chain transcript abundance. In the raw uncorrected reads, each unique combination of TCR and UMI appeared more than ten times on average. Nonsynonymous mutation counts, determined by whole-exome sequencing of tumor tissue, were related to TCR repertoire features. TCR alpha and beta repertoires were quantitatively compared across multiple tumor regions, matched nontumor lung and blood in non-small cell lung cancer. Both alpha and beta chains were TCR-sequenced in samples taken at surgery, namely 220 tumor regions, 61 to 65 matched nontumor lung samples and 50 to 60 PBMC samples. Findings and caveats that apply to the study as a whole: Additional single-cell paired TCR alpha and beta sequencing was considered necessary to confirm, at a functional level, the hypothesis that regional TCRs recognize regional mutations. Ubiquitous expanded tumor TCRs were found in blood more often at tumor resection than at routine follow-up.

Receptors were amplified or captured by 5' RACE. Sequencing instrument: NextSeq 500. To allow correction of PCR and sequencing errors, the TCR library protocol tagged every TCR cDNA molecule with a unique molecular identifier. From the authors' description of their analysis: TCR identification, UMI-based error correction and CDR3 extraction were all carried out with Decombinator tools. TCRs above a frequency of 2 per 1,000, corresponding to the top 1% of the tumor frequency distribution, were defined as expanded. Rényi diversity was computed with the R vegan package after subsampling each repertoire 100 times to 5,000 TCRs. CDR3 similarity networks were constructed using string-kernel similarity of amino acid triplets, with links drawn between CDR3s whose pairwise similarity was above 0.82. TCRdb reprocessing: public reads trimmed at Q25 with fastp, clones called with MiXCR, in-frame beta chains kept. Identical CDR3 proteins give one entry, which carries the most common genes and DNA. TCRdb assigned the V and J calls; the authors' analysis was not used. The sample contains about 48,000 distinct CDR3 sequences, roughly 5% of them found a single time. Together, the top ten hold over 8.5% of the sample.

This clonotype showed up many times. The antigen this receptor binds is unknown. No base quality information exists; no much larger clone differs at one position. At the junction V is shortened by 6 bases and J by 2 bases, with 7 bases in between. From the germline V gene, CDR1 is SNHLY and CDR2 is FYNNEI. Its CDR3 holds 12 amino acids, cysteine through phenylalanine. Only the CDR3 DNA is retained, 36 bases long and in frame from the first base. In light of the paper, this sample's time point label describes: sample taken at primary tumor resection. Donors were some 78 patients with early-stage, untreated non-small cell lung cancer from the lung TRACERx cohort. TCR sequencing used whole RNA extracted from tumor and nontumor lung tissue, or from cryopreserved PBMC samples, without cell sorting. Patients were selected for TCR sequencing only if sufficient RNA was available from at least two tumor regions.

The sequence came from a male donor with early-stage non-small cell lung cancer. The V and J segments used are TRBV2 and TRBJ1-2, with the D gene not confidently named. Sequencing used PBMCs, obtained at surgery. The nucleotide sequence reads TGTGCCAGCAGCGGGCAGAACTATGGCTACACCTTC. Its amino acids are CASSGQNYGYTF.